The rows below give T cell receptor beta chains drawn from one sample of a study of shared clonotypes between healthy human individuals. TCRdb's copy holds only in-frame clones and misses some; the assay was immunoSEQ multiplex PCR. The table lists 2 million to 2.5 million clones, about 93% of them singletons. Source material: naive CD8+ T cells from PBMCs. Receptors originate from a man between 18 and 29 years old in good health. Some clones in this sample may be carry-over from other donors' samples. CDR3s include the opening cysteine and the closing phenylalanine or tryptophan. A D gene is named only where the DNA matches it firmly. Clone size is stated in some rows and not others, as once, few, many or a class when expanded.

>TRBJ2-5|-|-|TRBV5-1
TGCGCCAGCAGCATCCAAGAGACCCAGTACTTC
CASSIQETQYF
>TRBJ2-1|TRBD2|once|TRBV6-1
TGTGCCAGCAGTGGGCGGGGGGATCCTTACAATGAGCAGTTCTTC
CASSGRGDPYNEQFF
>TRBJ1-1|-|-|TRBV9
TGTGCCAGCAGCGTAGGTGGCGGCCCGAACACTGAAGCTTTCTTT
CASSVGGGPNTEAFF
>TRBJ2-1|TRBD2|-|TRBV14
TGTGCCAGCAGCCGGAAACTAGCGGGAGGGCTATTACTCTACAATGAGCAGTTCTTC
CASSRKLAGGLLLYNEQFF
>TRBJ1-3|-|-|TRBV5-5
TGTGCCAGCCTAATCCACCCCTCTGGAAACACCATATATTTT
CASLIHPSGNTIYF
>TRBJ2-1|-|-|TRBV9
TGTGCCAGCAGCGTAGGAGGAGATGAGCAGTTCTTC
CASSVGGDEQFF
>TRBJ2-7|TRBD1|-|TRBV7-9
TGTGCCAGCAGCTCTCCGAGGGACAGGATCGCCTACGAGCAGTACTTC
CASSSPRDRIAYEQYF
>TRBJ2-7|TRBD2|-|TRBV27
TGTGCCAGCAGTTTCCAACCTTGGCGGGAGACTTACGAGCAGTACTTC
CASSFQPWRETYEQYF
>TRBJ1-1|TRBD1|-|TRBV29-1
TGCAGCGTCTGGGGGGGACAGGGAGTCCCTGAAGCTTTCTTT
CSVWGGQGVPEAFF
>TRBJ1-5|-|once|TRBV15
TGTGCCACCAGCAGAGGGCCTCCAAATAGCGGGCAGCCCCAGCATTTT
CATSRGPPNSGQPQHF
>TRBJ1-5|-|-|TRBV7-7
TGTGCCAGCAGCCTCCCAATCAGCCCCAATCAGCCCCAGCATTTT
CASSLPISPNQPQHF
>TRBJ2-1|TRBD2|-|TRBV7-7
TGTGCCAGCAGCTTAGGACTAGCGGCTAGTCATGAGCAGTTCTTC
CASSLGLAASHEQFF
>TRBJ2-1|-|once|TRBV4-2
TGTGCCAGCAGCCCGAACCTGGGAGAGCAGTTCTTC
CASSPNLGEQFF
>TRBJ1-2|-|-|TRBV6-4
TGTGCCAGCAGTGACAGCCAAGCGGGGTCCGGCTACACCTTC
CASSDSQAGSGYTF
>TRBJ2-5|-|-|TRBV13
TGTGCCAGCAGCCCCGTCTCGAGACAAGAGACCCAGTACTTC
CASSPVSRQETQYF
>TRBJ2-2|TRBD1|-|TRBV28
TGTGCCAGCAGCCCTAGGACAGGGAACACCGGGGAGCTGTTTTTT
CASSPRTGNTGELFF
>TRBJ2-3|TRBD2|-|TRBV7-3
TGTGCCAGCAGCCCCTGGGCAGCGGGAGGGCCGGGAGATACGCAGTATTTT
CASSPWAAGGPGDTQYF
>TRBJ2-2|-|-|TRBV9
TGTGCCAGCAGCGTAGGGGCCACCGGATCCGGGGAGCTGTTTTTT
CASSVGATGSGELFF
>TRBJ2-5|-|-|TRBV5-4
TGTGCCAGCAGCTTCAATCTAGGACTAAGGGCCCAGTACTTC
CASSFNLGLRAQYF
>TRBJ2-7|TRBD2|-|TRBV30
TGTGCCTTGGATTCTAGCGGGACCTACTACGAGCAGTACTTC
CALDSSGTYYEQYF
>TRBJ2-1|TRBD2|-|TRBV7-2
TGTGCCAGCAGTCTAGCGGGAGGGCCGGGGAGTGAGCAGTTCTTC
CASSLAGGPGSEQFF
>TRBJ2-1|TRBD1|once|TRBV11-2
TGTGCCAGCAGCCAGGGAGGCGGGACAGGGTTTAATGAGCAGTTCTTC
CASSQGGGTGFNEQFF
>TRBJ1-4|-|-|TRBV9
TGTGCCAGCAGCGTGGGGCAGGGGAATGAAAAACTGTTTTTT
CASSVGQGNEKLFF
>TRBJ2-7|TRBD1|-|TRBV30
TGTGCCTGGGTAAACCGGGACAGGGGTTACGAGCAGTACTTC
CAWVNRDRGYEQYF
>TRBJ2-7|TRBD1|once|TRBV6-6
TGTGCCAGCAGTTACTCCGGGACAGCCTACGAGCAGTACTTC
CASSYSGTAYEQYF
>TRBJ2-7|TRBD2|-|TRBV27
TGTGCCAGCAGTTTAATGGGCACTAGCGCTACCTACGAGCAGTACTTC
CASSLMGTSATYEQYF